The 31 T cell receptor beta chains below were found in one sample sequenced in a study of cytomegalovirus exposure and HLA in healthy donors. The study ran its PCR with 60 Vbeta and 13 Jbeta primers. Data came from immunoSEQ multiplex PCR; TCRdb stores just in-frame clones and leaves some out. This sample has about 130,000 clones, with over 70% found just once. Sample: PBMCs. These receptors were collected from a woman in her forties in good health and CMV-seronegative.

The chain has TRBV4-2 and TRBJ2-7; possibly TRBD1 for D (6 bases). Germline loops: CDR1 LGHNA, CDR2 YNFKEQ. The CDR3 contains 17 residues. Trimming pared 4 bases from V and 1 base from J, leaving 20 bases between. As DNA, the CDR3 is TGTGCCAGCAGCCCACAGGAAGGGGGACACGGGTCCTACGAGCAGTACTTC. It encodes CASSPQEGGHGSYEQYF.

The chain uses TRBV19 and TRBJ2-2; D is perhaps TRBD1 (6 bases). V lost 5 bases and J 0 bases, leaving 19 bases between the germline ends. The V gene's germline CDR1 is LNHDA and CDR2 SQIVND (reference sequence). CDR3 size: 18 residues. CDR3 sequence: CASSSSQGGRSNTGELFF. The CDR3 DNA is TGTGCCAGTAGTTCATCACAGGGTGGACGGTCGAACACCGGGGAGCTGTTTTTT.

In DNA, the CDR3 is TGTGCCAGAAGCTTGGGGGCCCCAGGGGCCTTCATGAACACTGAAGCTTTCTTT. Its translation: CARSLGAPGAFMNTEAFF. The V call is TRBV5-3, the J call TRBJ1-1; tentative D call: TRBD1 (6 bases). TRBV5-3 counts as an open reading frame of uncertain function. Trimming cost V 0 bases and J 0 bases, with 18 bases left between them. The CDR3 length is 18 residues.

V and J are TRBV30 and TRBJ2-2, with D perhaps TRBD2 (6 bases). Germline V lookup: CDR1 GTSNPN, CDR2 SVGIG (reference sequence). The CDR3 sequence is 13 residues long. Trimming stripped 8 bases from V and 0 bases from J, with 10 bases between. This chain's CDR3 is CAVGGTNTGELFF. The CDR3 DNA follows: TGTGCCGTCGGGGGTACGAACACCGGGGAGCTGTTTTTT.

The J gene is TRBJ2-1, the V gene TRBV7-2, with 9 bases aligning to TRBD2. The V and J ends lost 1 base and 9 bases, in that order; junction bases with no gene match: 7. Germline CDR1 and CDR2: SGHTA and FQGNSA. There are 15 residues in the CDR3. CDR3 residues: CASSLGGGGAAEQFF. CDR3 DNA: TGTGCCAGCAGCTTAGGAGGCGGGGGGGCAGCTGAGCAGTTCTTC.

As for this clone: An end of the junction does not agree with germline; a read error may underlie this. The rearrangement uses TRBV28 and TRBJ2-4, with D tentatively TRBD2 (5 bases). This CDR3 contains 16 residues. The germline V gene has CDR1 MDHEN and CDR2 SYDVKM. CDR3 sequence: CASSLPGPIGNNSQYF. The CDR3 DNA reads as TGTGCCAGCAGTCTCCCGGGCCCAATCGGGAATAACAGTCAGTACTTC.

This chain uses TRBV15 with TRBJ2-5; TRBD2 agrees at 13 bases. Unmatched junction bases numbered 0, after V lost 3 bases and J lost 5 bases. The CDR3 has 14 amino acids. Germline V gene sequence: CDR1 LNHNV, CDR2 YYDKDF (reference sequence). The CDR3 here is CATSRGLAGETQYF. The CDR3 bases are TGTGCCACCAGCAGGGGACTAGCGGGGGAGACCCAGTACTTC.

This clone has only one observation. The rearrangement uses TRBV28 and TRBJ2-7; TRBD2 matches 13 bases. The J segment lost 6 bases and the V segment lost 4 bases, leaving 6 bases of the junction unmatched. Looked up from germline, CDR1 is MDHEN and CDR2 is SYDVKM. The length of the CDR3 is 15 residues. The CDR3 sequence: CASSSWTSGSPEQYF. In DNA, the CDR3 is TGTGCCAGCAGTTCTTGGACTAGCGGGAGCCCCGAGCAGTACTTC.

The V gene is TRBV6-1, the J gene TRBJ1-3, with D maybe TRBD1 (6 bases). The CDR3 runs to 15 residues. CDR1 is MNHNS and CDR2 is SASEGT in the germline V gene. V lost 2 bases, J lost 0 bases, and 8 bases lay in between. CDR3 protein: CASSEQGFSGNTIYF. CDR3 nucleotide sequence: TGTGCCAGCAGTGAACAGGGGTTCTCTGGAAACACCATATATTTT.

The gene calls are TRBV18 and TRBJ2-5; 9 bases match TRBD1. The CDR3 consists of 15 residues. The V gene end was trimmed by 4 bases and the J gene end by 5 bases; junction bases not matched to a gene: 8. CDR1 is KGHSH, CDR2 LQKENI, per germline. The CDR3: CASSRPGQGSETQYF. CDR3 nucleotide sequence: TGTGCCAGCTCACGACCGGGACAGGGTTCGGAGACCCAGTACTTC.

In this sample, this clone turned up once. The V and J genes are TRBV6-5 and TRBJ1-2; 8 nucleotides line up with TRBD1. J was trimmed by 7 bases and V by 8 bases; bases with no gene match: 6. The CDR3 has 12 amino acids. The germline V gene encodes CDR1 MNHEY and CDR2 SVGAGI. Here the CDR3 DNA reads TGTGCCAGCCACAGGACAGGGATTGGCTACACCTTC. Translated, it gives CASHRTGIGYTF.

This chain links TRBV5-1 with TRBJ2-1; D is possibly TRBD2 (5 bases). Germline V gene sequence: CDR1 SGHRS, CDR2 YFSETQ. The ends were cut back, 0 bases at V and 6 bases at J, with 10 bases in the middle. The CDR3 consists of 14 residues. CDR3 protein: CASSLGGEGNEQFF. CDR3 DNA sequence: TGCGCCAGCAGCTTGGGCGGAGAGGGCAATGAGCAGTTCTTC.

This clone appeared once. This chain joins TRBV2 and TRBJ1-3, with a weak D call TRBD1 (5 bases). V lost 4 bases, J lost 2 bases, and 12 bases lay in between. Germline values: CDR1 SNHLY, CDR2 FYNNEI. The CDR3 contains 15 residues. This chain's CDR3 is CASSVQAPAGNTIYF. CDR3 DNA sequence: TGTGCCAGCAGTGTACAGGCCCCCGCTGGAAACACCATATATTTT. Drawing the rest from reference TRBV2 and TRBJ1-3, the complete variable domain is EPEVTQTPSHQVTQMGQEVILRCVPISNHLYFYWYRQILGQKVEFLVSFYNNEISEKSEIFDDQFSVERPDGSNFTLKIRSTKLEDSAMYFCASSVQAPAGNTIYFGEGSWLTVV.

A single count supports this clone. V is TRBV6-4 and J is TRBJ1-6; TRBD1 is a possible D gene (5 bases). CDR1 and CDR2 from the germline V gene are MRHNA and SNTAGT. Trimming stripped 4 bases from V and 7 bases from J, with 17 bases between. The CDR3 length is 16 residues. The CDR3 DNA sequence: TGTGCCAGCAGTGCCCCCCGGGAGGGGACCAATTCACCCCTCCACTTT. Translated: CASSAPREGTNSPLHF.

This sequence joins TRBV4-2 and TRBJ1-5; D not certain. Germline V CDR1 and CDR2: LGHNA, YNFKEQ. V shed 3 bases and J shed 3 bases, with 3 bases lying between them. The CDR3 runs to 12 residues. CDR3 nucleotides: TGTGCCAGCAGCCAGGCCAATCAGCCCCAGCATTTT. Its translation is CASSQANQPQHF.

The gene calls are TRBV28 and TRBJ1-1, with D possibly TRBD1 on 6 matching bases. Trimming removed 7 bases at V and 1 base at J, with 13 bases between. The CDR3 runs 14 residues. Per the germline V gene, CDR1 is MDHEN and CDR2 is SYDVKM. The chain's CDR3 is CASTPGQKNTEAFF. DNA for the CDR3: TGTGCCAGCACTCCTGGACAGAAGAACACTGAAGCTTTCTTT.

The chain carries TRBV28 and TRBJ1-5; 8 positions agree with TRBD1. This CDR3 contains 14 residues. V was pared by 5 bases and J by 5 bases, with 5 bases of the junction left unmatched. Germline CDR1 is MDHEN and CDR2 is SYDVKM. The CDR3 region is CASSLQQGDQPQHF. In DNA, the CDR3 is TGTGCCAGCAGTCTCCAACAGGGGGATCAGCCCCAGCATTTT.

V and J are TRBV5-1 and TRBJ2-3; tentative D call: TRBD2 (6 bases). The length of the CDR3 is 15 residues. CDR1 and CDR2 (germline): SGHRS, YFSETQ. Trimming took 6 bases from V and 6 from J, leaving 20 bases between them. The CDR3 sequence is CASNFGTLNPDTQYF. The CDR3, as DNA: TGCGCCAGCAATTTCGGGACTCTTAACCCGGATACGCAGTATTTT.

The chain couples TRBV19 to TRBJ1-5; the D is unclear. The germline CDR1 and CDR2 sequences are LNHDA and SQIVND (reference sequence). The germline V and J ends were trimmed by 3 bases and 3 bases, with 9 bases remaining between them. The CDR3 has 14 amino acids. The CDR3 loop is CASSMRDPNQPQHF. CDR3 DNA: TGTGCCAGTAGTATGCGAGATCCCAATCAGCCCCAGCATTTT.

The rearrangement joins TRBV6-5 to TRBJ2-3; D possibly corresponds to TRBD2 (6 bases). Germline loops: CDR1 MNHEY, CDR2 SVGAGI. V gave up 9 bases and J gave up 8 bases, with 15 bases separating them. The CDR3 is 12 amino acids. The CDR3 sequence: CASTQAGGTQYF. CDR3 DNA sequence: TGTGCCAGTACCCAGGCCGGGGGTACGCAGTATTTT.

This clone was counted once. The chain uses TRBV7-9 and TRBJ2-2; D possibly corresponds to TRBD1 (6 bases). The V gene lost 4 bases and the J gene lost 6 bases, with 21 bases spanning the gap. The CDR3 sequence is 17 residues long. Germline values: CDR1 SEHNR, CDR2 FQNEAQ (reference sequence). In nucleotides, the CDR3 is TGTGCCAGCAGCTCACCTAAACAGGGTAGAATGGCCGGGGAGCTGTTTTTT. Translating gives CASSSPKQGRMAGELFF.

This clone was detected only once. CDR3 in amino acids: CASSPRPFGNEQFF. In DNA form, the CDR3 reads TGTGCCAGTAGTCCGCGGCCCTTCGGGAATGAGCAGTTCTTC. The V and J genes are TRBV19 and TRBJ2-1; D uncertain. From germline, CDR1 is LNHDA and CDR2 SQIVND (reference sequence). V gave up 5 bases and J gave up 7 bases, with 15 bases separating them. The CDR3 extends over 14 amino acids.

The chain uses TRBV19 and TRBJ2-1; 10 positions match TRBD2. J lost 4 bases, V lost 3 bases, and 3 bases had no gene match. CDR3 length: 15 residues. Germline assignment: CDR1 LNHDA and CDR2 SQIVND (reference sequence). CDR3 loop: CASSIGLAVYNEQFF. DNA for the CDR3: TGTGCCAGTAGTATCGGACTAGCGGTGTACAATGAGCAGTTCTTC.

The rearrangement uses TRBV2 and TRBJ1-2; D not resolved. This CDR3 has 15 residues. V lost 2 bases and J 3 bases, leaving 13 bases between the germline ends. Germline assignment: CDR1 SNHLY and CDR2 FYNNEI. The DNA of the CDR3 is TGTGCCAGCAGTGAAAGCAGCGGGAATGACTATGGCTACACCTTC. Residues: CASSESSGNDYGYTF.

The rearrangement links TRBV7-9 to TRBJ1-5; tentative D call: TRBD1 (5 bases). The germline V gene has CDR1 SEHNR and CDR2 FQNEAQ (reference sequence). The CDR3 loop spans 14 amino acids. V lost 4 bases to trimming and J lost 0 bases, with 7 bases between them. As DNA, the CDR3 is TGTGCCAGCAGCTCGGGGGTTAGCAATCAGCCCCAGCATTTT. The encoded protein is CASSSGVSNQPQHF.

For this clone: Other DNA sequences in the same sample also yield this CDR3. This chain connects TRBV7-9 to TRBJ1-5; D remains ambiguous. V lost 1 base to trimming and J lost 4 bases, with 11 bases between them. The CDR3 runs 15 residues. The germline V gene has CDR1 SEHNR and CDR2 FQNEAQ (reference sequence). For the CDR3, the DNA is TGTGCCAGCAGCTTAGGACCGGGAAAAAATCAGCCCCAGCATTTT. This codes for CASSLGPGKNQPQHF.

The chain is built from TRBV29-1 and TRBJ2-7; perhaps TRBD1 as D (6 bases). The V end was cut by 7 bases, the J end by 2 bases, with 15 bases between. The V gene's germline CDR1 is SQVTM and CDR2 ANQGSEA. The CDR3 has 13 amino acids. This CDR3 is CSARTAIPYEQYF. Written as DNA, the CDR3 is TGCAGCGCCAGGACAGCTATACCCTACGAGCAGTACTTC.

This clone was seen just once. The chain recombines TRBV28 with TRBJ2-2, with TRBD2 matching over 9 bases. Germline V gene data show CDR1 as MDHEN and CDR2 as SYDVKM. The CDR3 covers 19 residues. Trimming at V came to 3 bases and at J to 4 bases, leaving 15 bases not matched to a gene. The CDR3 loop reads CASSLAPGRRGGVTGELFF. CDR3 in DNA: TGTGCCAGCAGTTTGGCTCCGGGGCGGCGGGGGGGAGTCACCGGGGAGCTGTTTTTT.

The rearrangement joins TRBV7-9 to TRBJ1-2; no clear D gene. CDR3 size: 16 residues. The V and J ends lost 2 bases and 0 bases respectively, with 13 bases between them. CDR1 SEHNR and CDR2 FQNEAQ come from the germline V gene (reference sequence). The CDR3 loop reads CASSLKVASSNYGYTF. CDR3 bases: TGTGCCAGCAGCTTAAAAGTAGCCAGTTCTAACTATGGCTACACCTTC.

The V and J genes are TRBV4-1 and TRBJ2-3, with unresolved D. CDR3 length: 16 amino acids. Trimming stripped 0 bases from V and 0 bases from J, with 10 bases between. CDR1 is MGHRA, CDR2 YSYEKL, per germline. The CDR3 spells CASSQDLSTSTDTQYF. The CDR3 DNA is TGCGCCAGCAGCCAAGATCTAAGCACTAGCACAGATACGCAGTATTTT.

This clone was detected only once. The chain uses TRBV27 and TRBJ2-3; 9 nucleotides line up with TRBD2. Per the germline V gene, CDR1 is MNHEY and CDR2 is SMNVEV (reference sequence). CDR3 length equals 15 residues. The V segment lost 8 bases and the J segment 2 bases; nucleotides outside the gene matches: 8. The CDR3: CASGGRLAATDTQYF. DNA of the CDR3: TGTGCCAGCGGGGGTAGACTAGCGGCCACAGATACGCAGTATTTT.